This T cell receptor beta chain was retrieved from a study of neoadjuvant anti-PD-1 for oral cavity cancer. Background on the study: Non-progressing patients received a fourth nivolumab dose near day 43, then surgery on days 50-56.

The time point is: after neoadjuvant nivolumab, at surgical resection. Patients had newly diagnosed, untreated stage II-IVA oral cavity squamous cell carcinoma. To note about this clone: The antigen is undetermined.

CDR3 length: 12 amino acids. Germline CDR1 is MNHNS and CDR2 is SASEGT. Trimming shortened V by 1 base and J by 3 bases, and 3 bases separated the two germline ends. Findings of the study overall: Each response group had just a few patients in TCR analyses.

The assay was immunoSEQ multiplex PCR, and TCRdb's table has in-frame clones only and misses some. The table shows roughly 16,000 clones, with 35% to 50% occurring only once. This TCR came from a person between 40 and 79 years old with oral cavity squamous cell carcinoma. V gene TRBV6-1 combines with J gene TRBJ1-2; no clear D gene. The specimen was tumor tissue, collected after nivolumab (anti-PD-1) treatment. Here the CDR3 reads CASSEEYYGYTF. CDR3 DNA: TGTGCCAGCAGTGAAGAGTACTATGGCTACACCTTC.